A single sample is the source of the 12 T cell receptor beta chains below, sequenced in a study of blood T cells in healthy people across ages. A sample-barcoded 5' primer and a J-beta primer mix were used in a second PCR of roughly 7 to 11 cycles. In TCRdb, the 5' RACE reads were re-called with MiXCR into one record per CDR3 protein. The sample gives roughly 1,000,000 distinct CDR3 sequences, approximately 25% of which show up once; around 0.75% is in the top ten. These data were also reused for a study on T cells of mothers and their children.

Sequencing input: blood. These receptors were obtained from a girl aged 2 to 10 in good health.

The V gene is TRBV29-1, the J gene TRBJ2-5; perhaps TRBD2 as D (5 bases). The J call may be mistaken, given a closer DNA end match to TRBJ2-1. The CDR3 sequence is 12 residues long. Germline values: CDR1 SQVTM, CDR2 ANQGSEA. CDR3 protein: CSVQTMYNEQFF. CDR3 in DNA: TGCAGCGTTCAGACTATGTACAATGAGCAGTTCTTC.

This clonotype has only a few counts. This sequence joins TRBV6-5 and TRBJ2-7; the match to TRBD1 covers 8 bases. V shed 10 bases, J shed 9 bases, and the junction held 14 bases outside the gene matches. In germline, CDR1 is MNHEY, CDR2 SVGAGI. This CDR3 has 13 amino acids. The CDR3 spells CATQEVGGTGQYF. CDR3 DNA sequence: TGTGCCACCCAAGAGGTCGGCGGGACAGGGCAGTACTTC.

CDR3 region: CASGSGGDYGYTF. Written as DNA, the CDR3 is TGTGCTAGTGGTTCGGGAGGAGACTATGGCTACACCTTC. The chain recombines TRBV12-5 with TRBJ1-2; D uncertain. The CDR3 loop spans 13 amino acids. Between the trimmed V and J ends, which lost 4 bases and 3 bases, there was a span of 9 bases. The V gene's germline CDR1 is LGHNT and CDR2 FRNRAP.

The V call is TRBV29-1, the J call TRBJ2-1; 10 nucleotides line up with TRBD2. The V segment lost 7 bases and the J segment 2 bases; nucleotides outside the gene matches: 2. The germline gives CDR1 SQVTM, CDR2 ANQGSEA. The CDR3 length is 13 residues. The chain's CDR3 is CSETSGAYNEQFF. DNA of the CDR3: TGCAGCGAAACTAGCGGGGCCTACAATGAGCAGTTCTTC.

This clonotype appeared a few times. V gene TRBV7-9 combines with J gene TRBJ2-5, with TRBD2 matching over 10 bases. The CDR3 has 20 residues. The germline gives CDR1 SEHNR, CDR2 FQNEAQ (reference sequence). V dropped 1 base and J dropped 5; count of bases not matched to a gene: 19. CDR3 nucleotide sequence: TGTGCCAGCAGCTTAGGATTGAGACTAGCGGGCCACCTGGGAGCTGAGACCCAGTACTTC. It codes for CASSLGLRLAGHLGAETQYF.

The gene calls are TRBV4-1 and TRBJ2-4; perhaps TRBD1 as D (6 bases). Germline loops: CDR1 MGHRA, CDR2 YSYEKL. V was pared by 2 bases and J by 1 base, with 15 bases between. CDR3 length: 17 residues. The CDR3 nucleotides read TGCGCCAGCAGCCAACCTTGGCCCACAGGGGCCAAAAACATTCAGTACTTC. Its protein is CASSQPWPTGAKNIQYF.

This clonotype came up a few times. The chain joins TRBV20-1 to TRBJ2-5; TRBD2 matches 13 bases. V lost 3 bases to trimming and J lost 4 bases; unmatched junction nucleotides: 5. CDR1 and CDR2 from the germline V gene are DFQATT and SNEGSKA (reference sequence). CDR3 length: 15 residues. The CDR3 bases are TGCAGTGCTAGGCGACTAGCGGGAGGCTTAGAGACCCAGTACTTC. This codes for CSARRLAGGLETQYF.

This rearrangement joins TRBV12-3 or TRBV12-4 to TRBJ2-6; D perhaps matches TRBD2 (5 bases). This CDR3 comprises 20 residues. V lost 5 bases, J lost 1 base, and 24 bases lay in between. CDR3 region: CASSNDYPPIGQSGANVLTF. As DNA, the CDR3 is TGTGCCAGCAGTAATGACTACCCACCGATAGGTCAATCTGGGGCCAACGTCCTGACTTTC.

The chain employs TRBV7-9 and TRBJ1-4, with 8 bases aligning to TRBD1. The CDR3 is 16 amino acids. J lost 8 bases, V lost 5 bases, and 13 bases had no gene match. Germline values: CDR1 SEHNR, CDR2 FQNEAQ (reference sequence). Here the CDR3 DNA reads TGTGCCAGCAGCCCAGAAGGGGTTGGGGACAGGGAAAAACTGTTTTTT. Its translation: CASSPEGVGDREKLFF.

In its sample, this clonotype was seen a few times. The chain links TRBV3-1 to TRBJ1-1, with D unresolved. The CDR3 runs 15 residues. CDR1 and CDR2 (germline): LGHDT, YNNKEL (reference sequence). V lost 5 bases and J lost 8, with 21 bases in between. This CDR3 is CASSANRAPSREAFF. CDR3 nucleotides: TGTGCCAGCAGCGCTAATCGGGCCCCCTCTCGGGAAGCTTTCTTT.

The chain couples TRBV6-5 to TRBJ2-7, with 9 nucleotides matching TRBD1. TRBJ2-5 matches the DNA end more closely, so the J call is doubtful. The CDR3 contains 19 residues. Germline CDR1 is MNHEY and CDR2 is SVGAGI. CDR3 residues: CASSYSRTGVLPVVKTQYF. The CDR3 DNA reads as TGTGCCAGCAGTTACTCTCGGACAGGGGTATTGCCTGTCGTAAAGACCCAGTACTTC.

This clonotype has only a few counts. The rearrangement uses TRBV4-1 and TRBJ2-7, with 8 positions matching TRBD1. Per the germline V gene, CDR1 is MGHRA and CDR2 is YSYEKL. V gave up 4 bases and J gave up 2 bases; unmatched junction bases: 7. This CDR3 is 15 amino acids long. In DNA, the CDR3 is TGCGCCAGCAGCCGAGCTACAGGGGGTCCCTACGAGCAGTACTTC. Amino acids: CASSRATGGPYEQYF.